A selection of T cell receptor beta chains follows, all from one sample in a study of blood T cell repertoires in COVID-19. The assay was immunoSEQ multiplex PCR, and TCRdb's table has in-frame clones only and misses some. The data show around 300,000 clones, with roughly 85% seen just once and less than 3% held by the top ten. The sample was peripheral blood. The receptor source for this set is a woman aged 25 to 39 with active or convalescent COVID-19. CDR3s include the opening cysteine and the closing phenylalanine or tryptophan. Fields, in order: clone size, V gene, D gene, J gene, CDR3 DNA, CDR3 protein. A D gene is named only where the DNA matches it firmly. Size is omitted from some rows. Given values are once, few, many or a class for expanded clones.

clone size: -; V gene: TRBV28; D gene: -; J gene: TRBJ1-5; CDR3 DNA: TGTGCCAGCCAGGCAGTCAATCAGCCCCAGCATTTT; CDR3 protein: CASQAVNQPQHF
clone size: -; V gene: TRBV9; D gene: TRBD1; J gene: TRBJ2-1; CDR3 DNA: TGTGCCAGCAGCGGTGGCCCGACAGGGAGAGGGTACAATGAGCAGTTCTTC; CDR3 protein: CASSGGPTGRGYNEQFF
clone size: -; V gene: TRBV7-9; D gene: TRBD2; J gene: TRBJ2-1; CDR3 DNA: TGTGCCAGCAGCCGACCAAATCTAGCGGGGGTAGGGGAGCAGTTCTTC; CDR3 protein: CASSRPNLAGVGEQFF
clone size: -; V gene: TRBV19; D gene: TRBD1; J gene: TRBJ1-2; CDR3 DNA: TGTGCCAGTAGGGGGACAGGGGATAATTATGGCTACACCTTC; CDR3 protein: CASRGTGDNYGYTF
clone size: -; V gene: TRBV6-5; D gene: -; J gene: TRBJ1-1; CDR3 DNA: TGTGCCAGTTTACGCGCAGGGGAGAACACTGAAGCTTTCTTT; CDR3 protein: CASLRAGENTEAFF
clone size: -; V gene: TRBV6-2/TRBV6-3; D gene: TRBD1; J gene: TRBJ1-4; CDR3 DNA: TGTGCCAGCAGTTACCGGACAGGTGGTAATGAAAAACTGTTTTTT; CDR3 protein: CASSYRTGGNEKLFF
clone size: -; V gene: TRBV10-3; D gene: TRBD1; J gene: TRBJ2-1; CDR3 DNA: TGTGCCATCAGTAACAGGGGGCAGGATGAGCAGTTCTTC; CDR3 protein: CAISNRGQDEQFF
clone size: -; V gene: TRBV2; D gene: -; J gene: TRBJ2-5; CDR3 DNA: TGTGCCAGCAGTCTCCTTGGGCGGGGCGGAGAGACCCAGTACTTC; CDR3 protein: CASSLLGRGGETQYF
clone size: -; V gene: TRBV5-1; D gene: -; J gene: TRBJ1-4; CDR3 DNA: TGCGCCAGCAGCTTGGGGAGGGGAACTAATGAAAAACTGTTTTTT; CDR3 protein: CASSLGRGTNEKLFF
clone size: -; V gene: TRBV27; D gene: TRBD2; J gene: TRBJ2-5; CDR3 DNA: TGTGCCAGCAGTCCTCGGACTAGCGGTCCGCAGACCCAGTACTTC; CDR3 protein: CASSPRTSGPQTQYF
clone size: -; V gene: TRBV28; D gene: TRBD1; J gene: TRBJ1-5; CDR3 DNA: TGTGCCAGCAGGCGACAGGGGACCGGCAATCAGCCCCAGCATTTT; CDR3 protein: CASRRQGTGNQPQHF
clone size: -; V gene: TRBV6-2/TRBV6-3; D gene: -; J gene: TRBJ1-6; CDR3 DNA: TGTGCCAGCAGTTTTTCTCGGGGTTCTTCACCCCTCCACTTT; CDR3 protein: CASSFSRGSSPLHF
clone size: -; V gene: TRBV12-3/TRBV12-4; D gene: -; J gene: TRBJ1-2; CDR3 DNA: TGTGCCAGCAGTTTAGGGGCAGTCTATGGCTACACCTTC; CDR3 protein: CASSLGAVYGYTF
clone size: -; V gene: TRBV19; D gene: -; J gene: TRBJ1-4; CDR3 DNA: TGTGCCAGTAGGCAAAGACAGTGGAATGAAAAACTGTTTTTT; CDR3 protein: CASRQRQWNEKLFF
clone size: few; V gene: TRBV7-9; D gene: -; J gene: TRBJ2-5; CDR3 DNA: TGTGCCAGCAGCTTTCCGGGACTCGAACCTCAAGAGACCCAGTACTTC; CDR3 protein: CASSFPGLEPQETQYF
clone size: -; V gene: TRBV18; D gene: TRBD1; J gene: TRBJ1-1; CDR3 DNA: TGTGCCAGCTCCCCTAGAGCACAGGGGGCCACCGCTGAAGCTTTCTTT; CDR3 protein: CASSPRAQGATAEAFF
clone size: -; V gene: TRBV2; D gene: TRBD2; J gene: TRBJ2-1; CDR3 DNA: TGTGCCAGCAGTGAATCCGGGGGGTCTTACAATGAGCAGTTCTTC; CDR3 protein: CASSESGGSYNEQFF
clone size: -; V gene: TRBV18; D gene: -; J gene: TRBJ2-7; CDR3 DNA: TGTGCCAGCCAGGAGCGGAGAACCTACGAGCAGTACTTC; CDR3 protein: CASQERRTYEQYF
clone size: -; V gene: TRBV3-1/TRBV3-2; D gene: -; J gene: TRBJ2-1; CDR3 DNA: TGTGCCAGCAGCCAAGATAGAACCGGGTACAATGAGCAGTTCTTC; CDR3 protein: CASSQDRTGYNEQFF
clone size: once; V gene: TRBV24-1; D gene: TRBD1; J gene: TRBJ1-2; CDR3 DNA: TGTGCCACCAGCGAACAGGGGGCGGAAGGCTACACCTTC; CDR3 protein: CATSEQGAEGYTF
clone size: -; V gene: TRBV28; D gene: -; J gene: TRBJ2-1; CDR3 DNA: TGTGCCAGCAGTTTAAGTGGGGGGGGCCCGTATGAGCAGTTCTTC; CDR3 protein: CASSLSGGGPYEQFF
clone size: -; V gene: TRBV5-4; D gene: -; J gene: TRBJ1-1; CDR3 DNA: TGTGCCAGCAGCCCCGGGCACAGGGAGAAAACTGAAGCTTTCTTT; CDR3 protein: CASSPGHREKTEAFF
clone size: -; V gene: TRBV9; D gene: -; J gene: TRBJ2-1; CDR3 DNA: TGTGCCAGCAGCGTGTGGAGCGGCCCGGGTGGGGTTGAGCAGTTCTTC; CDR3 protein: CASSVWSGPGGVEQFF
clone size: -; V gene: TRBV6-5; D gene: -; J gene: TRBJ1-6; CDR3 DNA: TGTGCCAGCAGCCAGTCCCAGGGATATAATTCACCCCTCCACTTT; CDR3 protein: CASSQSQGYNSPLHF
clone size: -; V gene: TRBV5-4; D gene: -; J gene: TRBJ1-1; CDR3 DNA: TGTGCCAGCAGCTTGCAAGCGGGGGCGGACACTGAAGCTTTCTTT; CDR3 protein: CASSLQAGADTEAFF
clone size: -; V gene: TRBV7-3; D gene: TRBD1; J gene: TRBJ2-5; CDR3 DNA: TGTGCCAGCAGCTTAACCGGGACAGGGGCGAGGGAGACCCAGTACTTC; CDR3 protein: CASSLTGTGARETQYF
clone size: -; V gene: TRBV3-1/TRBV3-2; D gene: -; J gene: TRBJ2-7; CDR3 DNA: TGTGCCAGCAGCCACTTTGCTGGGGGGAGCTCCTACGAGCAGTACTTC; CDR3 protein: CASSHFAGGSSYEQYF
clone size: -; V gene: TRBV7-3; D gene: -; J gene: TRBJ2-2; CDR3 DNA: TGTGCCAGCAGCTATGACAGCACCGGGGAGCTGTTTTTT; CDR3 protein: CASSYDSTGELFF
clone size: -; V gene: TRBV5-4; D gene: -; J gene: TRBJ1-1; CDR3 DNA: TGTGCCAGCAGCTTGGATTACTCCACCGCTTTCTTT; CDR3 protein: CASSLDYSTAFF
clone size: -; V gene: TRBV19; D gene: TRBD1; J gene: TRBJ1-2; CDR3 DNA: TGTGCCAGTAGTACGCGGGACAGGAGTGGCTACACCTTC; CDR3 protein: CASSTRDRSGYTF
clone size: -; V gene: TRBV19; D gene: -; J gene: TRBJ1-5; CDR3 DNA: TGTGCCAGTAGTATAGGCGGGGTGAATAGCAATCAGCCCCAGCATTTT; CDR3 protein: CASSIGGVNSNQPQHF
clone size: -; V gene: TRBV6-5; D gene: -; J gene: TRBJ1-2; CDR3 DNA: TGTGCCAGCAGGGGGGAGGGGTACAGCTATGGCTACACCTTC; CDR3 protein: CASRGEGYSYGYTF
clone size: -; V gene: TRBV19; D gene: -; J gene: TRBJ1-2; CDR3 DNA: TGTGCCAGTAGTCCACGGTCCAATGGCTACACCTTC; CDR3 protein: CASSPRSNGYTF
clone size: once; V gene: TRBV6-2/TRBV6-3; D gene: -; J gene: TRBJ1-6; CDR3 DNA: TGTGCCAGCAGTTACGCGGGTTCACCCCTCCACTTT; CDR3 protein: CASSYAGSPLHF
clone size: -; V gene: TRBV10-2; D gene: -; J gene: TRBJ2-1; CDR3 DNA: TGCGCCAGCAGTGAGGGATGGGGCGGAAATGAGCAGTTCTTC; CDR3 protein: CASSEGWGGNEQFF
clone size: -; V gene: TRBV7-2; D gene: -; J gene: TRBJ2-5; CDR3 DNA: TGTGCCAGCAGCTTTCGACGCGGAGAGACCCAGTACTTC; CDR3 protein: CASSFRRGETQYF
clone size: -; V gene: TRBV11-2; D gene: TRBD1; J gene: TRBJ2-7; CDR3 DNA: TGTGCCAGCAGCAGACCGGGACAGGGGTACGAGCAGTACTTC; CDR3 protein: CASSRPGQGYEQYF
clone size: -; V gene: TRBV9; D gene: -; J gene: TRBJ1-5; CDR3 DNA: TGTGCCAGCAGCGTAGGAGGGGGAGGGGATCAGCCCCAGCATTTT; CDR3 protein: CASSVGGGGDQPQHF
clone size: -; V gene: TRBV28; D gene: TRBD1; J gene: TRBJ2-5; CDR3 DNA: TGTGCCAGCAGTTGGACAGGGATGGAGACCCAGTACTTC; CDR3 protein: CASSWTGMETQYF
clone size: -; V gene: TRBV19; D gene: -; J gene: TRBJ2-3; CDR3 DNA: TGTGCCAGTAGTATAGTAGCCCGGACAGATACGCAGTATTTT; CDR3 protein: CASSIVARTDTQYF
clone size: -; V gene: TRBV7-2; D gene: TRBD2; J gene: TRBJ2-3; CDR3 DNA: TGTGCCAGCAGCCCGGGGGGGATAAGCACAGATACGCAGTATTTT; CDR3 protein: CASSPGGISTDTQYF
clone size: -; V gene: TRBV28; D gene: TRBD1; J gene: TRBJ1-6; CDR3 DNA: TGTGCCAGCAGTCACCCCGGGACAGGGGGATCACCCCTCCACTTT; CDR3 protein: CASSHPGTGGSPLHF
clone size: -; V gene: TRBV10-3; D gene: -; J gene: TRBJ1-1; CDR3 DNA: TGTGCCACCTGCGAGGGCACTGAAGCTTTCTTT; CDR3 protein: CATCEGTEAFF
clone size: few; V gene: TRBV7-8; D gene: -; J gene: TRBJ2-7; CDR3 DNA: TGTGCCAGCAGCCCATTAACAGGGCACGAGCAGTACTTC; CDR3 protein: CASSPLTGHEQYF
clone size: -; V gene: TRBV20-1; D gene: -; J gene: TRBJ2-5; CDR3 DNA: TGCAGTGCTAGAGATGCGGAGACCCAGTACTTC; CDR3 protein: CSARDAETQYF
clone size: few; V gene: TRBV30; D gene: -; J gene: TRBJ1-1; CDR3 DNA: TGTGCCTGGAGTGTACGGTATAACACTGAAGCTTTCTTT; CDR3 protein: CAWSVRYNTEAFF
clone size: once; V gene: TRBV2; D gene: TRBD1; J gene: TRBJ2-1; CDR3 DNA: TGTGCCAGCAGTGTGAGACAGGGTGAGCAGTTCTTC; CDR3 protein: CASSVRQGEQFF
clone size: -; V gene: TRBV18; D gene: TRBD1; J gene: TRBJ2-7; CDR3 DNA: TGTGCCAGCTCACCAGGGACAGGGAGGGTCGGGGAGCAGTACTTC; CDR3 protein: CASSPGTGRVGEQYF
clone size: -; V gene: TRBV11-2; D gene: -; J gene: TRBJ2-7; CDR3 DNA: TGTGCCAGCAGCTTAGAACCCCTAACGACCTACGAGCAGTACTTC; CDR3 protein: CASSLEPLTTYEQYF